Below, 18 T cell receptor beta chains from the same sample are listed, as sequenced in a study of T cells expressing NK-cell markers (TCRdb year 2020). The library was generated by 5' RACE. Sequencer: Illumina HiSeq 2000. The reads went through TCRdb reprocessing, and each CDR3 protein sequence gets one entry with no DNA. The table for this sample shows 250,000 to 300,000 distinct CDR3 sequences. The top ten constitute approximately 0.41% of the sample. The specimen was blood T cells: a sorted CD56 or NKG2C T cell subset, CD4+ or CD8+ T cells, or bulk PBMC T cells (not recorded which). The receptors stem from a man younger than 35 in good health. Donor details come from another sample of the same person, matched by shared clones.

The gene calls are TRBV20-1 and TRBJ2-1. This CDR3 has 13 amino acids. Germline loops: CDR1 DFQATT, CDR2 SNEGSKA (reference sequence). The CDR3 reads CSARGRLNNEQFF.

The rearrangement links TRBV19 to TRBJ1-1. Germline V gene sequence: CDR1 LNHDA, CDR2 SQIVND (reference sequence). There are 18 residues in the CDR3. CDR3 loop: CASSIDGLAVRKNTEAFF.

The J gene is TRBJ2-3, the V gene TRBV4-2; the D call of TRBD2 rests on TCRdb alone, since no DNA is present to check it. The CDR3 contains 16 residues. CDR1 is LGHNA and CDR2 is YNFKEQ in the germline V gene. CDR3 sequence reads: CASSQDQRVYTDTQYF.

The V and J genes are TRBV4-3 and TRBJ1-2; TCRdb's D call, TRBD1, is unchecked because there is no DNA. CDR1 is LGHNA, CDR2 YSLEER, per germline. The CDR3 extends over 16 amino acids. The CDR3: CASSQVGTGEEEGYTF.

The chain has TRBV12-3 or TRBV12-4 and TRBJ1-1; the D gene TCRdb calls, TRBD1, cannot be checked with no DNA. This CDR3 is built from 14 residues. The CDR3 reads CASTPTGANTEAFF.

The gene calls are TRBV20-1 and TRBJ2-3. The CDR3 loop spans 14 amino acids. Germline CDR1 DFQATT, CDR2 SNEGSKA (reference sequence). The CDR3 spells CSARQVTSTDTQYF.

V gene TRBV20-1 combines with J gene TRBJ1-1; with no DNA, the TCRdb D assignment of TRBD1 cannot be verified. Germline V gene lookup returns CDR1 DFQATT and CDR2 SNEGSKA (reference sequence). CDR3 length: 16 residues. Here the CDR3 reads CSASRSRGGMNTEAFF.

The CDR3 loop is CSNFWGETQYF. The V and J genes are TRBV20-1 and TRBJ2-5. CDR1 is DFQATT and CDR2 is SNEGSKA in the germline V gene (reference sequence). The CDR3 has 11 amino acids.

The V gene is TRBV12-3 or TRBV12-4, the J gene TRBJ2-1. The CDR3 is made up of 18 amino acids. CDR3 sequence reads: CASSSSFRVTSSYNEQFF.

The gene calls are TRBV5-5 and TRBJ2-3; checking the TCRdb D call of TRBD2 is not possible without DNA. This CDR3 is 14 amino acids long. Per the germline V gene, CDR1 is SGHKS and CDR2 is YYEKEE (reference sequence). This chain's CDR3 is CASSLASVPDTQYF.

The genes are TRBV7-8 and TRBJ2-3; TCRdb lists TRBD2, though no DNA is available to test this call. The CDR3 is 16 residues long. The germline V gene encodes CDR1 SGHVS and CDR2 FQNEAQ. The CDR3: CASSRPSSGSTYTQYF.

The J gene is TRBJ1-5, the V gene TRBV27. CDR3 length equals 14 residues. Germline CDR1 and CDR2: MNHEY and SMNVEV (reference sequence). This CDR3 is CASSSGRPNQPQHF.

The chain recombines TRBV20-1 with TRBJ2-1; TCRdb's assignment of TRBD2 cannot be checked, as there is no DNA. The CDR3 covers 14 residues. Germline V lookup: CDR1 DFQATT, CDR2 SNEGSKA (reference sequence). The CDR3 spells CSDTYGLGSGEQFF.

The CDR3 reads CASSLIVAGSYEQYF. The rearrangement links TRBV28 to TRBJ2-7. Germline assignment: CDR1 MDHEN and CDR2 SYDVKM. The CDR3 has 15 residues.

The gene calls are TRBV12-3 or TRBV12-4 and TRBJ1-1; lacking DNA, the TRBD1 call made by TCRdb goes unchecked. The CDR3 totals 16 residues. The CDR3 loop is CASSRRQGAPNTEAFF.

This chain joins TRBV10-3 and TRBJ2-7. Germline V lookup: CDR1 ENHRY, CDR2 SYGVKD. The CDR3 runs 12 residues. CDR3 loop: CAIGGEAYEQYF.

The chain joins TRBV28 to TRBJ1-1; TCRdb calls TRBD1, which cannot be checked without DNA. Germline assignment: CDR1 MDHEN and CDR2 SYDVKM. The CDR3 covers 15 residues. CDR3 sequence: CASSLPGQLNTEAFF. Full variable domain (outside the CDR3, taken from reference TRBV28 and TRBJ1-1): DVKVTQSSRYLVKRTGEKVFLECVQDMDHENMFWYRQDPGLGLRLIYFSYDVKMKEKGDIPEGYSVSREKKERFSLILESASTNQTSMYLCASSLPGQLNTEAFFGQGTRLTVV.

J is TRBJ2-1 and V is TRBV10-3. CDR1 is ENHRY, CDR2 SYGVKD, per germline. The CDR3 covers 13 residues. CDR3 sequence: CAISLGTYNEQFF.